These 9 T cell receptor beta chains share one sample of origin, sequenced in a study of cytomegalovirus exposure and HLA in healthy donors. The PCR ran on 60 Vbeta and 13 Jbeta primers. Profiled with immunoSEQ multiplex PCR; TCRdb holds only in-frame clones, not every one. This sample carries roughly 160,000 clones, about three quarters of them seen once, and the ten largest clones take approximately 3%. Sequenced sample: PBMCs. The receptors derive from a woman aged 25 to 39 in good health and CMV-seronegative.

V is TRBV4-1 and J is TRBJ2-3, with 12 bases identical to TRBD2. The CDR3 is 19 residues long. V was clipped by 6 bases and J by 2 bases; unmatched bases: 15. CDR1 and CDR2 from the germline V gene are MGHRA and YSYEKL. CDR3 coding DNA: TGCGCCAGCAGTCTCCACCCTCTAGCGGGAGGGACCCTCACAGATACGCAGTATTTT. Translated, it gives CASSLHPLAGGTLTDTQYF.

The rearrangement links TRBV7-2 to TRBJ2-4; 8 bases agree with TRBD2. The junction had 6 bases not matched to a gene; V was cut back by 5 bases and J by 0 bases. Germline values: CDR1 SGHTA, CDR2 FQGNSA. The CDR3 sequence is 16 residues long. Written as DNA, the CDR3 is TGTGCCAGCAGCCTGGCGAGCGGGGGAGCCAAAAACATTCAGTACTTC. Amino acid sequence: CASSLASGGAKNIQYF.

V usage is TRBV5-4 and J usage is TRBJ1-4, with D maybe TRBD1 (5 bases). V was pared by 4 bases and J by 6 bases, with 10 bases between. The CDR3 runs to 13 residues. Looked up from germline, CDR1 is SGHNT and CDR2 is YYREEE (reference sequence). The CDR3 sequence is CASSATGDEKLFF. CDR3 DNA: TGTGCCAGCAGCGCCACAGGAGATGAAAAACTGTTTTTT.

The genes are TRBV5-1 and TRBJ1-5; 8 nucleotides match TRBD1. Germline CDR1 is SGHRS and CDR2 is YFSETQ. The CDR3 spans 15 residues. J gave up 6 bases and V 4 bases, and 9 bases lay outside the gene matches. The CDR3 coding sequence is TGCGCCAGCAGCCGGACAGGGTCAAGCTCTCAGCCCCAGCATTTT. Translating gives CASSRTGSSSQPQHF.

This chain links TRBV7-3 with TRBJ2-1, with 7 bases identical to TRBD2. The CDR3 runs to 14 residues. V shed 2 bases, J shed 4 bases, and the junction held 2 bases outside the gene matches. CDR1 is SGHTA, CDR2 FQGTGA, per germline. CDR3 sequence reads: CASSLAGDYNEQFF. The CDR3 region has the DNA TGTGCCAGCAGCTTAGCGGGGGATTACAATGAGCAGTTCTTC.

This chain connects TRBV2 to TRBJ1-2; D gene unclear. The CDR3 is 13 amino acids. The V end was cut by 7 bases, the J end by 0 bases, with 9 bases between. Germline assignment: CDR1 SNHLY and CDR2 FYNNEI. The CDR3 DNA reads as TGTGCCAGCACCCGACTAACTAACTATGGCTACACCTTC. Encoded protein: CASTRLTNYGYTF.

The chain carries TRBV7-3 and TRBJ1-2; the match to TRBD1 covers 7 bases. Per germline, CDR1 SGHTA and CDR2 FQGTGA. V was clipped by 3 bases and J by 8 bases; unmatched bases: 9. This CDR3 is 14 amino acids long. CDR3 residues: CASSLTGLAGGYTF. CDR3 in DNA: TGTGCCAGCAGCTTGACAGGGCTTGCTGGAGGCTACACCTTC.

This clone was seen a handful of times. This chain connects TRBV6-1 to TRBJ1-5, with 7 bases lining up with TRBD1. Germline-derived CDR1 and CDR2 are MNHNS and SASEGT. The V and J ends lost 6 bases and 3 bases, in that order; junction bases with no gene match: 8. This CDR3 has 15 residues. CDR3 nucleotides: TGTGCCAGCAGCATTATACAGGGGAACAATCAGCCCCAGCATTTT. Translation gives CASSIIQGNNQPQHF.

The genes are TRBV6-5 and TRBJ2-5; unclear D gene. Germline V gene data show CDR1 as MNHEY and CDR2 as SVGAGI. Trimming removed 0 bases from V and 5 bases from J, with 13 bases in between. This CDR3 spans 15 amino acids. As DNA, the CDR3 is TGTGCCAGCAGTTACTCGTCCTCACCGCGGGAGACCCAGTACTTC. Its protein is CASSYSSSPRETQYF.